This TCR beta chain was profiled in a study of graft-versus-host responses after intestinal transplantation (dated by TCRdb to the early 2020s). For the study in its entirety: Multivisceral, liver-intestinal, or isolated intestinal transplants were received by the recipients. Every recipient was given anti-thymocyte globulin induction, followed by 2 to 3 years of maintenance tacrolimus and steroids. Samples from a few later patients were sequenced in-house on an Illumina MiSeq with MiXCR processing rather than by the commercial service. Donor T cell macrochimerism was defined as a peak of at least 4% donor T cells among recipient peripheral blood mononuclear cells. Alloreactive clones were identified by sequencing pre-transplant mixed lymphocyte reaction products and comparing these products with unstimulated pre-transplant donor and recipient T cells. Of the roughly 24 intestinal transplant recipients enrolled in the cohort, one of whom was a retransplant, a few patients without pretransplant specimens were excluded. Graft-versus-host and host-versus-graft alloreactive T cell clones were tracked in the graft, circulation and bone marrow after intestinal transplantation using bulk TCR-beta CDR3 sequencing.

Preparation of the library involved the immunoSEQ multiplex PCR assay. For most patients, genomic DNA was isolated with the Qiagen DNeasy Blood and Tissue Kit and shipped frozen to Adaptive Biotechnologies for TCR sequencing. For most patients, high-throughput TCR-beta CDR3 sequencing of genomic DNA was performed by Adaptive Biotechnologies. On the authors' methods: TCR sequencing data were retrieved from Adaptive's ImmunoSEQ software for around 18 patients, whereas three other patients were processed with MiXCR and VDJtools. CD4 versus CD8 sorting errors were corrected by removing sequences found in both subsets at a frequency ratio below 5:1. Because the origin of CDR3 nucleotide sequences shared between donor and recipient could not be assigned, those sequences were removed. Alloreactive clones required at least 2-fold expansion over unstimulated cells and minimum CFSE-low frequency of 0.002% (template counts) or 0.001% (read counts). Clones detected in sequenced pre-transplant spleen, lymph node, or MLR CFSE-low populations of the donor or recipient were defined as mappable. Cumulative frequency of alloreactive clones was calculated as a percentage of all sequences weighted by copy number. Entries here come from immuneACCESS through TCRdb and include only in-frame sequences with V and J called. Some clones fail to appear in such tables; in the studies checked, an unresolved V gene covers under half of the shortfall, and the cause of the remainder is unknown. That table is the source of V, J and clone size, and D and trimming were worked out from the DNA. The sample table holds about 93,000 clones, of which approximately 95% were seen once. Clones ranked in the top ten supply around 0.49% of the sample.

The paper's findings and limits, for the study overall: In patients with donor T cell macrochimerism, the allografts had high GvH to HvG T cell clonal ratios. GvH clones were detected in recipient bone marrow, and some of these GvH clones were observed earlier in ileal mucosa or blood, consistent with an intestinal mucosal origin. Conclusions were limited by the relatively low number and heterogeneity of intestinal transplant patients. Early after transplant, peak levels of circulating GvH clones were associated with declines in HvG clones.

Measured from the cysteine to the phenylalanine, the CDR3 is 18 residues long. The read is trimmed to its CDR3 DNA, 54 bases read in frame from base 1. CDR1 and CDR2 are read off the germline V gene as MGHRA and YSYEKL. Deletion took 0 bases off V and 0 bases off J, with a span of 17 bases between the germline ends. Per the publication, the time point label means: cells obtained before transplantation from donor or recipient. CD3+CD4+ and CD3+CD8+ populations were FACS-sorted from unstimulated pre-transplant donor and recipient cells taken from spleen or lymph nodes. This clone was observed once. It has no known antigen specificity. Base qualities are not at hand, and no much larger clone is one base apart.

In this chain, TRBV4-1 is recombined with TRBJ1-1; TRBD1 is perhaps the D gene, given 5 matching bases. Source: unstimulated CD8+ T cells sorted from spleen or lymph node cells, taken before intestinal transplant. This TCR derives from a human donor who received an intestinal transplant. The nucleotides are TGCGCCAGCAGCCAAGAACAATTAGGGGCCACCATGAACACTGAAGCTTTCTTT. Translated, this gives CASSQEQLGATMNTEAFF.